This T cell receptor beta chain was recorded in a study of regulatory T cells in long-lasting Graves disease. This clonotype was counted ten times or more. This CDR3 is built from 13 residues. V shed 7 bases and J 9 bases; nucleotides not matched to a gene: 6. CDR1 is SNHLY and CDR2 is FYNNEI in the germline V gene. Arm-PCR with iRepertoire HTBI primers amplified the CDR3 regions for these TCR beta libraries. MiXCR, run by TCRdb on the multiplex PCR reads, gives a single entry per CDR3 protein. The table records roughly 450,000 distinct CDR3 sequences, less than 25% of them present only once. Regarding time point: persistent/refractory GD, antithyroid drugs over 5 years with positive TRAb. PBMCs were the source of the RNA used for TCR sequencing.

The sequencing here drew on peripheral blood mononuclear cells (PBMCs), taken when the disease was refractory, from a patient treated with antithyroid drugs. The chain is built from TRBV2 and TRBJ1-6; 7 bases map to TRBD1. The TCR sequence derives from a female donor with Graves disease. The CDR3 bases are TGTGCCAGCATTGACAGGGCAGGTTCACCCCTCCACTTT. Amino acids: CASIDRAGSPLHF.